The 30 T cell receptor beta chains below were found in one sample sequenced in a study of T cells after yellow fever vaccination. TCRdb re-analysed the 5' RACE reads in MiXCR, keeping a single row per CDR3 protein. This sample carries about 320,000 distinct CDR3 sequences, under 15% of them seen once, and the ten largest clones take 2.5% to 3.5%. The specimen was CD4+ T cells sorted from PBMCs, collected 15 days after the yellow fever booster vaccination. The receptors shown here come from a man younger than 30 who received the YFV17D yellow fever vaccine.

The rearrangement joins TRBV7-9 to TRBJ2-3, with D uncertain. V lost 5 bases and J lost 0, with 12 bases in between. The germline V gene has CDR1 SEHNR and CDR2 FQNEAQ (reference sequence). This CDR3 has 15 amino acids. CDR3 bases: TGTGCCAGCAGCCCAGACGACCGGAGCACAGATACGCAGTATTTT. Its translation: CASSPDDRSTDTQYF. Supplemented by reference TRBV7-9 and TRBJ2-3, the full variable domain reads DTGVSQNPRHKITKRGQNVTFRCDPISEHNRLYWYRQTLGQGPEFLTYFQNEAQLEKSRLLSDRFSAERPKGSFSTLEIQRTEQGDSAMYLCASSPDDRSTDTQYFGPGTRLTVL.

In its sample, this clonotype was seen a few times. The genes are TRBV28 and TRBJ2-7, with 9 positions matching TRBD1. The germline gives CDR1 MDHEN, CDR2 SYDVKM. V shed 4 bases and J 6 bases; nucleotides not matched to a gene: 7. This CDR3 is 14 amino acids long. CDR3 sequence: CASSYLRDRVEQYV. CDR3 in DNA: TGTGCCAGCAGTTATCTCCGGGACAGGGTCGAGCAGTACGTC.

In this sample, this clonotype turned up many times. The chain combines TRBV20-1 with TRBJ1-1; the match to TRBD1 covers 9 bases. J was trimmed by 6 bases and V by 0 bases; bases with no gene match: 11. The CDR3 has 16 residues. Germline loops: CDR1 DFQATT, CDR2 SNEGSKA (reference sequence). The CDR3 loop is CSARDAGQGHYAEAFF. In DNA form, the CDR3 reads TGCAGTGCTAGAGATGCAGGACAGGGGCACTATGCTGAAGCTTTCTTT.

This clonotype has more than one count but fewer than ten. V is TRBV24-1 and J is TRBJ2-1; D gene ambiguous. V lost 5 bases and J lost 4, with 14 bases in between. This CDR3 is 15 amino acids long. The germline V gene encodes CDR1 KGHDR and CDR2 SFDVKD. In DNA form, the CDR3 reads TGTGCCACCAGTGGATATGGTGGCCAATACAATGAGCAGTTCTTC. Translated: CATSGYGGQYNEQFF.

This clonotype turned up a few times. The chain joins TRBV12-3 or TRBV12-4 to TRBJ2-7; no definite D call. This CDR3 contains 13 residues. Trimming shortened V by 2 bases and J by 2 bases, and 7 bases separated the two germline ends. CDR3 sequence reads: CASSLRRPYEQYF. CDR3 coding DNA: TGTGCCAGCAGTTTACGTCGACCCTACGAGCAGTACTTC.

CDR3 in DNA: TGTGCCAGCAGCTTAGCGCTTGGCAGAATGAACACTGAAGCTTTCTTT. Protein product: CASSLALGRMNTEAFF. The V call is TRBV7-9, the J call TRBJ1-1, with D unresolved. The ends were cut back, 0 bases at V and 0 bases at J, with 11 bases in the middle. The CDR3 sequence is 16 residues long. Looked up from germline, CDR1 is SEHNR and CDR2 is FQNEAQ (reference sequence).

There are a few counts of this clonotype. The rearrangement links TRBV12-3 or TRBV12-4 to TRBJ2-2; D is possibly TRBD1 (5 bases). V was pared by 3 bases and J by 7 bases, with 12 bases between. The CDR3 runs 14 residues. CDR3 region: CASSFSRAYGELFF. The CDR3 coding sequence is TGTGCCAGCAGTTTTAGCAGGGCTTACGGGGAGCTGTTTTTT.

This chain uses TRBV3-1 with TRBJ2-3; the match to TRBD2 covers 10 bases. CDR1 LGHDT and CDR2 YNNKEL come from the germline V gene (reference sequence). The V and J ends lost 4 bases and 5 bases, in that order; junction bases with no gene match: 12. The CDR3 has 17 residues. CDR3 residues: CASSPLAGAARGDTQYF. CDR3 bases: TGTGCCAGCAGCCCCCTAGCGGGGGCCGCCAGAGGAGATACGCAGTATTTT.

The chain recombines TRBV27 with TRBJ2-3, with D unclear. V lost 4 bases and J 1 base, leaving 9 bases between the germline ends. This CDR3 is built from 14 residues. In germline, CDR1 is MNHEY, CDR2 SMNVEV (reference sequence). Here the CDR3 reads CASSSGWGTDTQYF. CDR3 nucleotides: TGTGCCAGCAGTTCAGGATGGGGCACAGATACGCAGTATTTT.

This clonotype was picked up a small number of times. The chain joins TRBV10-3 to TRBJ1-6; 10 positions agree with TRBD1. Trimming cost V 6 bases and J 7 bases; bases outside gene matches: 6. The CDR3 spans 15 residues. Germline CDR1 ENHRY, CDR2 SYGVKD. The CDR3 here is CAIRALGQGNSPLHF. DNA for the CDR3: TGTGCCATCAGGGCACTGGGACAGGGGAATTCACCCCTCCACTTT.

This chain uses TRBV20-1 with TRBJ1-1, with no clear D. There are 12 residues in the CDR3. Trimming shortened V by 6 bases and J by 10 bases, and 18 bases separated the two germline ends. The germline gives CDR1 DFQATT, CDR2 SNEGSKA (reference sequence). CDR3 DNA: TGCAGTGCCCACCTTGTCGGGTCGGGAGCTTTCTTT. Translated: CSAHLVGSGAFF.

This clonotype was counted only a few times. This chain connects TRBV7-2 to TRBJ2-3; D is undetermined. Trimming removed 4 bases at V and 6 bases at J, with 14 bases between. The length of the CDR3 is 14 residues. In germline, CDR1 is SGHTA, CDR2 FQGNSA. CDR3 residues: CASSWWGSGDTQYF. CDR3 DNA sequence: TGTGCCAGCAGCTGGTGGGGTAGTGGGGATACGCAGTATTTT.

The chain couples TRBV27 to TRBJ2-1; D possibly corresponds to TRBD2 (6 bases). This CDR3 is 13 amino acids long. V lost 6 bases to trimming and J lost 4 bases, with 10 bases between them. Germline V gives CDR1 MNHEY, CDR2 SMNVEV (reference sequence). The CDR3 spells CASRLGGYNEQFF. Written as DNA, the CDR3 is TGTGCCAGCAGACTCGGGGGTTACAATGAGCAGTTCTTC.

The rearrangement links TRBV6-5 to TRBJ2-7; 10 nucleotides line up with TRBD1. The V and J ends lost 6 bases and 3 bases, in that order; junction bases with no gene match: 8. Per the germline V gene, CDR1 is MNHEY and CDR2 is SVGAGI. The CDR3 totals 15 residues. CDR3 DNA: TGTGCCAGCAGCTCCGCCGGGACAGGGGTCTACGAGCAGTACTTC. Translation: CASSSAGTGVYEQYF.

The V and J genes are TRBV6-2 or TRBV6-3 and TRBJ2-7; 9 bases fit TRBD1. The CDR3 length is 12 residues. The trim removed 6 bases at V and 6 bases at J, leaving 3 bases unmatched. Germline V gene data show CDR1 as MNHEY and CDR2 as SVGEGT. The CDR3 sequence is CASSRQGVEQYF. The CDR3 DNA sequence: TGTGCCAGCAGCCGACAGGGGGTCGAGCAGTACTTC.

This clonotype was recorded at least ten times. The rearrangement links TRBV12-3 or TRBV12-4 to TRBJ2-1; the match to TRBD1 covers 9 bases. The J segment lost 5 bases and the V segment lost 7 bases, leaving 9 bases of the junction unmatched. CDR3 size: 15 residues. The CDR3 spells CASTPGTGMDNEQFF. CDR3 in DNA: TGTGCCAGCACCCCCGGGACAGGGATGGACAATGAGCAGTTCTTC.

This clonotype has more than one count but fewer than ten. V gene TRBV19 combines with J gene TRBJ2-7; the match to TRBD1 covers 8 bases. Germline-derived CDR1 and CDR2 are LNHDA and SQIVND (reference sequence). The ends lost 5 bases at V and 3 bases at J; junction bases unmatched: 9. This CDR3 comprises 15 residues. This chain's CDR3 is CASSYSTGGIYEQYF. Here the CDR3 DNA reads TGTGCCAGTAGTTACTCCACAGGGGGAATCTACGAGCAGTACTTC.

This clonotype was found a few times. This sequence joins TRBV6-2 or TRBV6-3 and TRBJ1-2; weak D call: TRBD1 (5 bases). The CDR3 consists of 15 residues. Germline V lookup: CDR1 MNHEY, CDR2 SVGEGT. Between the trimmed V and J ends, which lost 6 bases and 3 bases, there was a span of 17 bases. The CDR3 region is CASSLGWDDYYGYTF. Here the CDR3 DNA reads TGTGCCAGCAGCTTAGGATGGGACGACTACTATGGCTACACCTTC.

The sample holds a few counts of this clonotype. The V and J genes are TRBV9 and TRBJ1-2; D possibly corresponds to TRBD1 (6 bases). CDR1 is SGDLS and CDR2 is YYNGEE in the germline V gene. The V end was cut by 1 base, the J end by 5 bases, with 9 bases between. The CDR3 is 13 residues long. CDR3 nucleotides: TGTGCCAGCAGCGTATCAGGGGAATATGGCTACACCTTC. Protein sequence: CASSVSGEYGYTF.

This clonotype was observed many times. V is TRBV7-2 and J is TRBJ1-1, with a possible D match to TRBD1 (5 bases). Germline V gene sequence: CDR1 SGHTA, CDR2 FQGNSA. There are 13 residues in the CDR3. V lost 2 bases, J lost 4 bases, and 8 bases lay in between. CDR3 nucleotide sequence: TGTGCCAGCAGCTTAATCGGGGGCACTGAAGCTTTCTTT. The encoded protein is CASSLIGGTEAFF.

This clonotype has more than one count but fewer than ten. The chain combines TRBV9 with TRBJ2-3; D is perhaps TRBD1 or TRBD2 (5 bases each). Trimming stripped 0 bases from V and 2 bases from J, with 13 bases between. The CDR3 is 16 residues long. Per the germline V gene, CDR1 is SGDLS and CDR2 is YYNGEE. The CDR3, as DNA: TGTGCCAGCAGCGTAGGAGGGACGGAACTCACAGATACGCAGTATTTT. Protein: CASSVGGTELTDTQYF.

The table lists this clonotype with a few counts. This chain uses TRBV29-1 with TRBJ1-1; possibly TRBD1 for D (5 bases). Germline CDR1 is SQVTM and CDR2 is ANQGSEA. Trimming stripped 1 base from V and 4 bases from J, with 13 bases between. The CDR3 length is 14 residues. Here the CDR3 reads CSVEVGARGTEAFF. Written as DNA, the CDR3 is TGCAGCGTTGAAGTAGGGGCCCGAGGCACTGAAGCTTTCTTT.

This clonotype has a handful of counts. The chain couples TRBV5-6 to TRBJ1-4, with D possibly TRBD1 on 5 matching bases. Germline V lookup: CDR1 SGHDT, CDR2 YYEEEE. The germline V and J ends were trimmed by 6 bases and 4 bases, with 10 bases remaining between them. This CDR3 spans 13 amino acids. The CDR3 coding sequence is TGTGCCAGCACGAGGGGCAATAATGAAAAACTGTTTTTT. Amino acid sequence: CASTRGNNEKLFF.

This clonotype has more than one count but fewer than ten. The chain is built from TRBV20-1 and TRBJ2-3; D unclear. The CDR3 runs to 11 residues. Germline V gene data show CDR1 as DFQATT and CDR2 as SNEGSKA (reference sequence). V shed 6 bases and J shed 4 bases, with 8 bases lying between them. The CDR3 region has the DNA TGCAGTGCCCCCCCCGCAGATACGCAGTATTTT. It codes for CSAPPADTQYF.

This clonotype was found a few times. The CDR3 nucleotides are TGTGCCAGCAGCTTAACCCTGGTCGCGGACGATTATGGCTACACCTTC. It is translated as CASSLTLVADDYGYTF. The J gene is TRBJ1-2, the V gene TRBV7-2; no reliable D call. Trimming stripped 2 bases from V and 5 bases from J, with 18 bases between. Per the germline V gene, CDR1 is SGHTA and CDR2 is FQGNSA. This CDR3 contains 16 residues.

This clonotype was seen only a few times. The gene calls are TRBV9 and TRBJ2-1; 7 nucleotides align to TRBD2. V gave up 0 bases and J gave up 5 bases; unmatched junction bases: 5. This CDR3 comprises 15 residues. The germline V gene has CDR1 SGDLS and CDR2 YYNGEE. For the CDR3, the DNA is TGTGCCAGCAGCGTAGACCAGCGGGACGACAATGAGCAGTTCTTC. Protein: CASSVDQRDDNEQFF.

This chain links TRBV4-3 with TRBJ2-5; the match to TRBD2 covers 8 bases. After removal of 1 base from V and 3 bases from J, the junction contained 7 bases not matched to a gene. Germline lookup yields CDR1 LGHNA and CDR2 YSLEER. The CDR3 is made up of 16 amino acids. The CDR3 region is CASSQGRGGHEETQYF. CDR3 sequence (DNA): TGCGCCAGCAGCCAAGGCCGGGGGGGCCACGAAGAGACCCAGTACTTC.

This clonotype was observed a few times. This chain uses TRBV18 with TRBJ2-7, with D possibly TRBD1 on 5 matching bases. Germline V gene data show CDR1 as KGHSH and CDR2 as LQKENI. V lost 4 bases to trimming and J lost 5 bases, with 9 bases between them. The CDR3 has 12 amino acids. The CDR3, as DNA: TGTGCCAGCTCACAAGGGGCCGACGAGCAGTACGTC. Amino acids: CASSQGADEQYV.

J is TRBJ2-5 and V is TRBV20-1; 7 bases fit TRBD2. Trimming took 0 bases from V and 5 from J; bases not matched to a gene: 6. The CDR3 has 14 residues. Germline lookup yields CDR1 DFQATT and CDR2 SNEGSKA (reference sequence). The CDR3 sequence is CSARDGRGRETQYF. The DNA of the CDR3 is TGCAGTGCTAGAGATGGGAGGGGCCGGGAGACCCAGTACTTC.

The V gene is TRBV25-1, the J gene TRBJ1-1; TRBD1 is a possible D gene (5 bases). Germline V gene lookup returns CDR1 MGHDK and CDR2 SYGVNS. There are 15 residues in the CDR3. V shed 5 bases and J shed 0 bases, with 13 bases lying between them. CDR3 loop: CASSSQGTVNTEAFF. The CDR3 coding sequence is TGTGCCAGCAGTAGCCAAGGGACGGTGAACACTGAAGCTTTCTTT.